The 10 T cell receptor beta chains in this list originate from one sample, sequenced in a study of blood T cell repertoires in COVID-19. Clones were sequenced by immunoSEQ multiplex PCR, and TCRdb holds only the in-frame ones, with some missing. The repertoire holds approximately 35,000 clones, with 70% to 90% as singletons. Sequenced sample: peripheral blood. The receptors were sampled from a man between 60 and 75 years old with active COVID-19.

This sequence joins TRBV6-2 or TRBV6-3 and TRBJ2-1; 8 bases fit TRBD2. CDR1 MNHEY and CDR2 SVGEGT come from the germline V gene. Losses at the gene ends were 4 bases for V and 6 bases for J; bases not matched to a gene: 11. The CDR3 runs 16 residues. CDR3 residues: CASSSAGLAVSNEQFF. The CDR3 region has the DNA TGTGCCAGCAGTTCCGCCGGACTAGCAGTCTCCAATGAGCAGTTCTTC.

V and J are TRBV7-2 and TRBJ2-7; TRBD1 is a possible D gene (5 bases). CDR3 length equals 14 residues. From germline, CDR1 is SGHTA and CDR2 FQGNSA. The germline V and J ends were trimmed by 1 base and 5 bases, with 12 bases remaining between them. In DNA form, the CDR3 reads TGTGCCAGCAGCTTAGGGGCAGGGTCCCACGAGCAGTACTTC. Protein sequence: CASSLGAGSHEQYF.

V is TRBV12-3 or TRBV12-4 and J is TRBJ2-1; weak D call: TRBD2 (5 bases). The V end was cut by 6 bases, the J end by 4 bases, with 10 bases between. This CDR3 region has 13 residues. CDR3 protein: CASRTTRYNEQFF. CDR3 in DNA: TGTGCCAGCAGGACTACCCGTTACAATGAGCAGTTCTTC.

In DNA, the CDR3 is TGTGCCAGCAGCGCCTACAGGGGCGGGCTTTCAACTAATGAAAAACTGTTTTTT. Translation gives CASSAYRGGLSTNEKLFF. The chain recombines TRBV9 with TRBJ1-4; 7 bases are shared with TRBD1. Germline V gives CDR1 SGDLS, CDR2 YYNGEE. The J segment lost 0 bases and the V segment lost 3 bases, leaving 11 bases of the junction unmatched. The length of the CDR3 is 18 residues.

The chain uses TRBV7-9 and TRBJ1-2; TRBD1 might be the D (5 bases). The germline gives CDR1 SEHNR, CDR2 FQNEAQ (reference sequence). Trimming stripped 4 bases from V and 6 bases from J, with 9 bases between. This CDR3 is 12 amino acids long. The CDR3 protein is CASSYTGDGYTF. CDR3 sequence (DNA): TGTGCCAGCAGCTACACAGGCGATGGCTACACCTTC.

The chain carries TRBV3-1 (or the pseudogene TRBV3-2) and TRBJ1-6, with 11 bases identical to TRBD1. Germline assignment: CDR1 LGHDT and CDR2 YNNKEL (reference sequence). The V gene end was trimmed by 1 base and the J gene end by 9 bases; junction bases not matched to a gene: 2. This CDR3 is built from 15 residues. This CDR3 reads CASSQGTGGRSPLHF. The DNA for the CDR3 is TGTGCCAGCAGCCAAGGGACAGGGGGCCGTTCACCCCTCCACTTT.

This clone has more than one count but fewer than ten. V and J are TRBV6-5 and TRBJ2-1; D might be TRBD2 (5 bases). This CDR3 spans 15 amino acids. CDR1 is MNHEY, CDR2 SVGAGI, per germline. With 5 bases removed from V and 0 bases from J, the gap between germline ends came to 11 bases. The CDR3 spells CASSPVAYSYNEQFF. The CDR3 DNA is TGTGCCAGCAGTCCTGTAGCGTACTCCTACAATGAGCAGTTCTTC.

The chain combines TRBV9 with TRBJ2-7; D possibly corresponds to TRBD2 (5 bases). CDR1 and CDR2 from the germline V gene are SGDLS and YYNGEE. This CDR3 comprises 15 residues. V dropped 4 bases and J dropped 3 bases, with 17 bases sitting between them. In nucleotides, the CDR3 is TGTGCCAGCAGCCCCAACCCCGGGAACAACTACGAGCAGTACTTC. Translated: CASSPNPGNNYEQYF.

V and J are TRBV5-1 and TRBJ2-5; TRBD2 matches 10 bases. V shed 1 base, J shed 3 bases, and the junction held 0 bases outside the gene matches. Germline loops: CDR1 SGHRS, CDR2 YFSETQ. CDR3 length: 14 amino acids. CDR3 loop: CASSLTSGKETQYF. In DNA, the CDR3 is TGCGCCAGCAGCTTGACTAGCGGGAAAGAGACCCAGTACTTC.

This rearrangement joins TRBV6-5 to TRBJ1-1; 9 bases fit TRBD1. The CDR3 is 15 residues long. Unmatched junction bases numbered 3, after V lost 0 bases and J lost 4 bases. Germline V gives CDR1 MNHEY, CDR2 SVGAGI. The CDR3 bases are TGTGCCAGCAGTTACTCGGGACAGGGTGCCACTGAAGCTTTCTTT. Translated, it gives CASSYSGQGATEAFF.